A single sample gave rise to the 31 T cell receptor beta chains below, sequenced in a study of blood T cells in healthy people across ages. A sample-barcoded 5' primer and a J-beta primer mix were used in a second PCR of roughly 7 to 11 cycles. TCRdb reprocessed the 5' RACE reads with MiXCR, giving one entry per CDR3 protein. The sample shows hundreds of thousands of distinct CDR3 sequences, under 55% of them seen only once. The sample was blood. Receptors originate from a man in his 60s in good health.

The table lists this clonotype with many counts. The chain couples TRBV5-1 to TRBJ2-5; 7 bases fit TRBD2. The CDR3 extends over 14 amino acids. CDR1 and CDR2 (germline): SGHRS, YFSETQ. Trimming cost V 3 bases and J 2 bases; bases outside gene matches: 4. CDR3 amino acids: CASSSTGLQETQYF. CDR3 in DNA: TGCGCCAGCAGCTCCACGGGACTACAAGAGACCCAGTACTTC. The complete variable domain, with remaining parts taken from reference TRBV5-1 and TRBJ2-5, reads KAGVTQTPRYLIKTRGQQVTLSCSPISGHRSVSWYQQTPGQGLQFLFEYFSETQRNKGNFPGRFSGRQFSNSRSEMNVSTLELGDSALYLCASSSTGLQETQYFGPGTRLLVL.

On this clonotype: At one boundary the junction diverges from the germline segment, which might be a read error. The chain couples TRBV7-2 to TRBJ1-1; D remains unclear. Germline CDR1 and CDR2: SGHTA and FQGNSA. The CDR3 loop spans 15 amino acids. CDR3 sequence: CAGSFFAVGLAEAFF. DNA of the CDR3: TGTGCCGGCAGCTTCTTCGCGGTTGGGCTTGCGGAAGCTTTCTTT.

The V call is TRBV7-2, the J call TRBJ1-2, with D tentatively TRBD1 (5 bases). The CDR3 runs 16 residues. The V end was cut by 0 bases, the J end by 6 bases, with 17 bases between. CDR1 SGHTA and CDR2 FQGNSA come from the germline V gene. The CDR3 loop reads CASSLAARAQRDGYTF. The CDR3 nucleotides read TGTGCCAGCAGCTTAGCGGCCAGGGCCCAAAGGGATGGCTACACCTTC.

CDR3 nucleotides: TGTGCCAGCAGTCCTCGACAAAACTCCTATAATTCACCCCTCCACTTT. Its translation: CASSPRQNSYNSPLHF. The V gene is TRBV2, the J gene TRBJ1-6; D gene unclear. The CDR3 runs to 16 residues. Trimming took off 5 bases at V and 0 bases at J, with 11 bases between the two ends. The V gene's germline CDR1 is SNHLY and CDR2 FYNNEI. Full variable domain (remainder filled in from reference TRBV2 and TRBJ1-6): EPEVTQTPSHQVTQMGQEVILRCVPISNHLYFYWYRQILGQKVEFLVSFYNNEISEKSEIFDDQFSVERPDGSNFTLKIRSTKLEDSAMYFCASSPRQNSYNSPLHFGNGTRLTVT.

A single count supports this clonotype. This chain uses TRBV27 with TRBJ1-4, with D maybe TRBD1 (5 bases). V shed 6 bases and J shed 8 bases, with 19 bases lying between them. The length of the CDR3 is 15 residues. Germline V lookup: CDR1 MNHEY, CDR2 SMNVEV (reference sequence). CDR3 sequence (DNA): TGTGCCAGCAGCAAAGTAGGGGACGGACGAGAAAAACTGTTTTTT. It specifies CASSKVGDGREKLFF.

There are a few counts of this clonotype. The rearrangement links TRBV27 to TRBJ1-5; D is unclear. Trimming removed 9 bases from V and 7 bases from J, with 10 bases in between. CDR1 is MNHEY, CDR2 SMNVEV, per germline (reference sequence). The CDR3 loop spans 11 amino acids. CDR3 coding DNA: TGTGCCAGTGGACGGCACCAGCCCCAGCATTTT. This gives the protein CASGRHQPQHF.

This rearrangement joins TRBV5-1 to TRBJ2-1; 8 bases line up with TRBD1. Germline CDR1 reads SGHRS; CDR2 reads YFSETQ. The CDR3 loop spans 15 amino acids. The junction had 6 bases not matched to a gene; V was cut back by 1 base and J by 6 bases. CDR3 residues: CASSLSVTGANEQFF. CDR3 in DNA: TGCGCCAGCAGCTTGTCGGTGACAGGGGCCAATGAGCAGTTCTTC.

This clonotype was counted once. The chain combines TRBV28 with TRBJ2-1; D call uncertain. CDR3 size: 13 residues. The germline gives CDR1 MDHEN, CDR2 SYDVKM. Trimming shortened V by 3 bases and J by 10 bases, and 13 bases separated the two germline ends. CDR3 region: CASSLLNPREQFF. The CDR3 DNA is TGTGCCAGCAGTTTGCTAAACCCGCGGGAGCAGTTCTTC.

The chain has TRBV12-3 or TRBV12-4 and TRBJ2-1, with D unresolved. The CDR3 loop spans 14 amino acids. V shed 5 bases and J shed 4 bases, with 12 bases lying between them. CDR3 protein: CASSPSFGYNEQFF. The CDR3 nucleotides read TGTGCCAGCAGTCCTAGTTTCGGATACAATGAGCAGTTCTTC.

Comments on this clonotype: A read error may produce the germline difference seen at one junction end. The rearrangement uses TRBV12-3 or TRBV12-4 and TRBJ2-5; D may be TRBD1 (5 bases). The CDR3 is 14 residues long. The CDR3 loop reads CTSRLQGKGETQYF. CDR3 bases: TGTACCAGCAGACTTCAGGGTAAAGGAGAGACCCAGTACTTC.

The chain recombines TRBV7-9 with TRBJ2-3, with TRBD1 matching over 9 bases. The junction had 7 bases not matched to a gene; V was cut back by 5 bases and J by 1 base. Germline values: CDR1 SEHNR, CDR2 FQNEAQ (reference sequence). There are 16 residues in the CDR3. The CDR3 protein is CASSLETGGRTDTQYF. CDR3 nucleotides: TGTGCCAGCAGCCTGGAAACAGGGGGCCGCACAGATACGCAGTATTTT.

This chain joins TRBV6-1 and TRBJ1-4, with 8 nucleotides matching TRBD1. V lost 4 bases to trimming and J lost 8 bases; unmatched junction nucleotides: 9. The CDR3 consists of 15 residues. From germline, CDR1 is MNHNS and CDR2 SASEGT. Here the CDR3 reads CASSGDRLVREKLFF. The CDR3 DNA follows: TGTGCCAGCAGTGGGGACAGGTTGGTCCGCGAAAAACTGTTTTTT.

CDR3 residues: CASSPGLDNYEQYF. The CDR3 DNA follows: TGCGCCAGCAGCCCGGGACTAGATAACTACGAGCAGTACTTC. The V and J genes are TRBV4-1 and TRBJ2-7, with 8 bases matching TRBD2. V was pared by 4 bases and J by 3 bases, with 5 bases of the junction left unmatched. The CDR3 covers 14 residues. Looked up from germline, CDR1 is MGHRA and CDR2 is YSYEKL.

The chain couples TRBV29-1 to TRBJ2-1, with D perhaps TRBD2 (5 bases). Germline lookup yields CDR1 SQVTM and CDR2 ANQGSEA. This CDR3 region has 12 residues. The germline V and J ends were trimmed by 2 bases and 9 bases, with 11 bases remaining between them. CDR3 bases: TGCAGCGTTGAAAACCGGGGAACTGAGCAGTTCTTC. Amino acid sequence: CSVENRGTEQFF.

This clonotype was picked up a small number of times. The chain combines TRBV2 with TRBJ2-5, with a weak D call TRBD1 (6 bases). From germline, CDR1 is SNHLY and CDR2 FYNNEI. The V end lost 6 bases, the J end lost 1 base, and 12 bases lay between the germline ends. The CDR3 is 14 amino acids. CDR3: CASRGTGTQETQYF. The CDR3, as DNA: TGTGCCAGCAGAGGAACAGGGACCCAAGAGACCCAGTACTTC.

The rearrangement links TRBV21-1 to TRBJ2-3. TRBV21-1 is a documented pseudogene. The CDR3 contains 13 residues. The CDR3 sequence: CASSNLFSDTQYF. Written as DNA, the CDR3 is TGTGCCAGCAGCAACTTGTTCTCAGATACGCAGTATTTT.

There are a few counts of this clonotype. J is TRBJ2-5 and V is TRBV7-9; unclear D gene. CDR3 length: 12 amino acids. Deletions cut 5 bases from V and 11 bases from J, with 15 bases between. Germline CDR1 reads SEHNR; CDR2 reads FQNEAQ (reference sequence). CDR3 bases: TGTGCCAGCAGCGGATTACCCAATGAGCAGTACTTC. It encodes CASSGLPNEQYF.

This clonotype has more than one count but fewer than ten. The V gene is TRBV6-1, the J gene TRBJ2-7, with TRBD1 matching 7 bases. CDR3 length: 11 residues. V dropped 6 bases and J dropped 8; count of bases not matched to a gene: 4. Germline assignment: CDR1 MNHNS and CDR2 SASEGT. CDR3 sequence reads: CASREQGKQYF. In DNA, the CDR3 is TGTGCCAGCAGGGAACAGGGGAAGCAGTACTTC.

The gene calls are TRBV4-3 and TRBJ2-1; D assignment may be TRBD1 or TRBD2 (7 bases each). V was cut by 2 bases and J by 6 bases, with 17 bases left in between. Germline V lookup: CDR1 LGHNA, CDR2 YSLEER. CDR3 length: 16 residues. As DNA, the CDR3 is TGCGCCAGCAGCCAAATGACAGGGAGGGCATGCAATGAGCAGTTCTTC. Its translation: CASSQMTGRACNEQFF.

This clonotype was seen more than once but under ten times. V and J are TRBV20-1 and TRBJ1-5; the D gene is possibly TRBD1 (5 bases). V lost 6 bases, J lost 0 bases, and 15 bases lay in between. This CDR3 has 15 residues. Looked up from germline, CDR1 is DFQATT and CDR2 is SNEGSKA (reference sequence). CDR3 sequence reads: CSAKSGIDSNQPQHF. The CDR3 DNA reads TGCAGTGCCAAGTCAGGGATAGATAGCAATCAGCCCCAGCATTTT.

The chain joins TRBV18 to TRBJ2-1; 7 bases are shared with TRBD2. From germline, CDR1 is KGHSH and CDR2 LQKENI. The V gene end was trimmed by 10 bases and the J gene end by 11 bases; junction bases not matched to a gene: 14. The CDR3 totals 13 residues. The DNA for the CDR3 is TGTGCCACCAACCCGCCGGGGGAGGGAAAGCAGTTCTTC. Amino acid sequence: CATNPPGEGKQFF. Filled out from reference TRBV18 and TRBJ2-1, the complete variable domain reads NAGVMQNPRHLVRRRGQEARLRCSPMKGHSHVYWYRQLPEEGLKFMVYLQKENIIDESGMPKERFSAEFPKEGPSILRIQQVVRGDSAAYFCATNPPGEGKQFFGPGTRLTVL.

This clonotype turned up a few times. The rearrangement links TRBV6-1 to TRBJ2-7; D gene unclear. The germline CDR1 and CDR2 sequences are MNHNS and SASEGT. The CDR3 covers 15 residues. Trimming removed 2 bases at V and 3 bases at J, with 14 bases between. The CDR3 reads CASSEWSEASYEQYF. In DNA, the CDR3 is TGTGCCAGCAGTGAATGGTCAGAGGCTAGCTACGAGCAGTACTTC.

This chain links TRBV6-2 or TRBV6-3 with TRBJ2-6, with a weak D call TRBD2 (6 bases). The CDR3 has 13 amino acids. V lost 11 bases to trimming and J lost 2 bases, with 10 bases between them. Germline CDR1 MNHEY, CDR2 SVGEGT. The CDR3 spells CAGGITGANVLTF. In DNA form, the CDR3 reads TGTGCCGGAGGGATCACTGGGGCCAACGTCCTGACTTTC.

The CDR3 here is CASSSRRQGGSPLHF. In DNA, the CDR3 is TGTGCCAGCAGCTCACGGCGGCAGGGAGGTTCACCCCTCCACTTT. The V gene is TRBV7-9, the J gene TRBJ1-6, with a possible D match to TRBD1 (5 bases). V was shortened by 4 bases and J by 9 bases, with 16 bases between the two germline ends. CDR3 size: 15 residues. Germline V gene sequence: CDR1 SEHNR, CDR2 FQNEAQ (reference sequence).

The CDR3 reads CASSITRGEQFF. Here the CDR3 DNA reads TGTGCCAGCAGCATCACGAGGGGGGAGCAGTTCTTC. The V and J genes are TRBV7-8 and TRBJ2-1; possibly TRBD1 for D (6 bases). The germline V gene has CDR1 SGHVS and CDR2 FQNEAQ. The CDR3 has 12 amino acids. V lost 5 bases, J lost 10 bases, and 12 bases lay in between.

V usage is TRBV5-6 and J usage is TRBJ2-5, with TRBD1 identical over 9 bases. The DNA end is a closer match to TRBJ2-7, so the J assignment may be wrong. Germline V gives CDR1 SGHDT, CDR2 YYEEEE. This CDR3 contains 12 residues. CDR3 in DNA: TGTGCCAGCGACAGGGGGTCCCACGAGCAGTACTTC. Translation: CASDRGSHEQYF.

This clonotype was counted between two and nine times. J is TRBJ2-7 and V is TRBV6-2 or TRBV6-3, with 7 bases matching TRBD1. In germline, CDR1 is MNHEY, CDR2 SVGEGT. The CDR3 consists of 13 residues. With 5 bases clipped from V and 6 bases from J, the junction kept 7 bases outside the gene matches. CDR3 amino acids: CASSDRERSEQYF. The CDR3 nucleotides read TGTGCCAGCAGTGACAGGGAGCGGTCCGAGCAGTACTTC.

The table lists this clonotype with a few counts. The CDR3 bases are TGTGCCAGCAGCGACCGGACTAGCGGGGGCCCAAAAAACATTCAGTACTTC. It encodes CASSDRTSGGPKNIQYF. V gene TRBV11-2 combines with J gene TRBJ2-4; 13 nucleotides line up with TRBD2. The CDR3 covers 17 residues. Germline V CDR1 and CDR2: SGHAT, FQNNGV. Losses at the gene ends were 5 bases for V and 4 bases for J; bases not matched to a gene: 8.

The J gene is TRBJ2-5, the V gene TRBV20-1; TRBD2 matches at 9 bases. Germline V gene lookup returns CDR1 DFQATT and CDR2 SNEGSKA (reference sequence). CDR3 length equals 16 residues. V was clipped by 0 bases and J by 5 bases; unmatched bases: 10. The CDR3 DNA reads as TGCAGTGCTAGAGATACGCTAGCGGGGACTCGGGAGACCCAGTACTTC. Protein: CSARDTLAGTRETQYF.

V gene TRBV30 combines with J gene TRBJ2-7; 8 nucleotides align to TRBD1. The trim removed 1 base at V and 4 bases at J, leaving 9 bases unmatched. CDR1 is GTSNPN, CDR2 SVGIG, per germline (reference sequence). The CDR3 has 15 amino acids. As DNA, the CDR3 is TGTGCCTGGAGTGGCGACAGGGGCAAAGCGTACGAGCAGTACTTC. Amino acid sequence: CAWSGDRGKAYEQYF.

This clonotype occurred once. The J gene is TRBJ1-2, the V gene TRBV2; TRBD1 is a possible D gene (6 bases). Trimming cost V 6 bases and J 2 bases, with 19 bases left between them. The CDR3 consists of 16 residues. Looked up from germline, CDR1 is SNHLY and CDR2 is FYNNEI. CDR3 loop: CASRMAAGHQNYGYTF. The DNA for the CDR3 is TGTGCCAGCAGGATGGCTGCGGGACATCAGAACTATGGCTACACCTTC.